One sample yielded the 20 T cell receptor beta chains listed below, sequenced in a study of T-cell reconstitution after alpha-beta-depleted transplantation in children. Unique molecular identifiers were built into the TCRbeta library. TCRdb independently ran MiXCR on the PCR reads; one entry per CDR3 protein. In the table there are more than 500,000 distinct CDR3 sequences, more than 9.5% of which are singletons. Sequencing used PBMCs, mostly from graft donor cells, obtained 180 days after TCRalphabeta/CD19-depleted stem cell transplant. The receptors come from a female patient aged 2-15 years who had a stem cell transplant for aplastic anemia, so the T cells may come from the graft donor.

This clonotype came up many times. This chain joins TRBV2 and TRBJ2-2, with D uncertain. The germline gives CDR1 SNHLY, CDR2 FYNNEI. Between the trimmed V and J ends, which lost 4 bases and 3 bases, there was a span of 6 bases. The length of the CDR3 is 13 residues. CDR3 nucleotide sequence: TGTGCCAGCAGTGGCCGGTACACCGGGGAGCTGTTTTTT. Translating gives CASSGRYTGELFF.

This chain uses TRBV3-1 with TRBJ1-5, with a weak D call TRBD1 (5 bases). V was shortened by 1 base and J by 10 bases, with 17 bases between the two germline ends. The CDR3 has 15 amino acids. The germline V gene encodes CDR1 LGHDT and CDR2 YNNKEL (reference sequence). The CDR3 here is CASSQGSGGVQPQHF. The CDR3 DNA reads TGTGCCAGCAGCCAAGGATCTGGGGGGGTCCAACCCCAGCATTTT.

The V call is TRBV18, the J call TRBJ2-4; 8 nucleotides align to TRBD2. The germline V gene has CDR1 KGHSH and CDR2 LQKENI. The CDR3 extends over 15 amino acids. Losses at the gene ends were 4 bases for V and 4 bases for J; bases not matched to a gene: 6. The CDR3 region has the DNA TGTGCCAGCTCACTAACCTTAGCGGGAAAAAACATTCAGTACTTC. Its protein is CASSLTLAGKNIQYF.

The V call is TRBV11-2, the J call TRBJ2-1, with D possibly TRBD2 on 6 matching bases. The ends were cut back, 8 bases at V and 6 bases at J, with 20 bases in the middle. The CDR3 sequence is 15 residues long. The germline gives CDR1 SGHAT, CDR2 FQNNGV. The CDR3, as DNA: TGTGCCAGCCTTATACTAGCCGGATTCATCAATGAGCAGTTCTTC. Residues: CASLILAGFINEQFF.

The chain links TRBV7-9 to TRBJ2-7; no definite D call. The CDR3 is 14 residues long. V lost 3 bases and J lost 2, with 11 bases in between. The germline gives CDR1 SEHNR, CDR2 FQNEAQ (reference sequence). This chain's CDR3 is CASSFGKSAYEQYF. The CDR3 bases are TGTGCCAGCAGCTTTGGGAAGTCGGCCTACGAGCAGTACTTC. Full variable domain (missing parts from reference TRBV7-9 and TRBJ2-7): DTGVSQNPRHKITKRGQNVTFRCDPISEHNRLYWYRQTLGQGPEFLTYFQNEAQLEKSRLLSDRFSAERPKGSFSTLEIQRTEQGDSAMYLCASSFGKSAYEQYFGPGTRLTVT.

The DNA for the CDR3 is TGCAGTGCCCCTCCCGGGACTAGCGGGAGGAATGAGCAGTTCTTC. The encoded protein is CSAPPGTSGRNEQFF. The chain combines TRBV20-1 with TRBJ2-1; TRBD2 aligns across 15 bases. From germline, CDR1 is DFQATT and CDR2 SNEGSKA (reference sequence). This CDR3 is built from 15 residues. The V segment lost 6 bases and the J segment 7 bases; nucleotides outside the gene matches: 7.

The chain has TRBV7-2 and TRBJ2-7, with TRBD2 matching over 7 bases. CDR1 SGHTA and CDR2 FQGNSA come from the germline V gene. CDR3 size: 14 residues. V was clipped by 2 bases and J by 5 bases; unmatched bases: 6. The CDR3 nucleotides are TGTGCCAGCAGCTTACACACTAGCGTGGACGAGCAGTACTTC. This sequence encodes CASSLHTSVDEQYF.

This chain links TRBV12-3 or TRBV12-4 with TRBJ2-1; possible D gene TRBD1, 5 bases. Trimming left V 8 bases short and J 2 bases short, with 13 bases between. The CDR3 is 14 residues long. CDR3 coding DNA: TGTGCCAGCCATAATAGGGGTGCCTACAATGAGCAGTTCTTC. Translated: CASHNRGAYNEQFF.

This clonotype was picked up a small number of times. The rearrangement uses TRBV9 and TRBJ2-1; 9 nucleotides match TRBD2. The CDR3 has 16 residues. CDR1 is SGDLS and CDR2 is YYNGEE in the germline V gene. Trimming at V came to 6 bases and at J to 2 bases, leaving 9 bases not matched to a gene. CDR3 sequence reads: CASTMYRTSAYNEQFF. In DNA form, the CDR3 reads TGTGCCAGCACCATGTATAGGACTAGCGCCTACAATGAGCAGTTCTTC.

The rearrangement joins TRBV9 to TRBJ2-3; TRBD2 matches 7 bases. The CDR3 totals 16 residues. The germline V gene has CDR1 SGDLS and CDR2 YYNGEE. J lost 3 bases, V lost 0 bases, and 7 bases had no gene match. The CDR3 sequence is CASSVGEGRATDTQYF. DNA of the CDR3: TGTGCCAGCAGCGTAGGGGAGGGGCGGGCGACAGATACGCAGTATTTT.

In its sample, this clonotype was seen many times. As DNA, the CDR3 is TGTGCCAGCAGCCCTGACAGGGGACCCCTCTACGAGCAGTACTTC. This gives the protein CASSPDRGPLYEQYF. The gene calls are TRBV28 and TRBJ2-7; TRBD1 agrees at 8 bases. The CDR3 has 15 residues. The J segment lost 3 bases and the V segment lost 6 bases, leaving 10 bases of the junction unmatched. CDR1 is MDHEN, CDR2 SYDVKM, per germline.

This clonotype was picked up a small number of times. The rearrangement joins TRBV28 to TRBJ2-1, with TRBD2 identical over 13 bases. In germline, CDR1 is MDHEN, CDR2 SYDVKM. The CDR3 consists of 16 residues. V lost 5 bases and J lost 7; bases outside the gene matches: 8. This chain's CDR3 is CASSTRLAGGWNEQFF. CDR3 bases: TGTGCCAGCAGTACCAGACTAGCGGGAGGTTGGAATGAGCAGTTCTTC.

This clonotype was counted ten times or more. This sequence joins TRBV7-2 and TRBJ2-3, with D possibly being TRBD2 (6 bases). From germline, CDR1 is SGHTA and CDR2 FQGNSA. The CDR3 spans 14 residues. Between the trimmed V and J ends, which lost 4 bases and 0 bases, there was a span of 8 bases. Here the CDR3 DNA reads TGTGCCAGCAGCTCGAGCGGGAGCACAGATACGCAGTATTTT. Encoded protein: CASSSSGSTDTQYF.

This chain uses TRBV20-1 with TRBJ1-1, with D unresolved. CDR1 is DFQATT and CDR2 is SNEGSKA in the germline V gene (reference sequence). The CDR3 runs 14 residues. V was shortened by 3 bases and J by 5 bases, with 16 bases between the two germline ends. The CDR3 DNA sequence: TGCAGTGCTAGCCCCTCCGGGAGGGATACTGAAGCTTTCTTT. It translates to CSASPSGRDTEAFF.

The chain couples TRBV7-2 to TRBJ2-7; a possible D gene is TRBD2 (5 bases). The ends were cut back, 1 base at V and 6 bases at J, with 10 bases in the middle. Germline CDR1 reads SGHTA; CDR2 reads FQGNSA. This CDR3 spans 13 amino acids. In DNA, the CDR3 is TGTGCCAGCAGCTTAGTAGTAAGCGGCGAGCAGTACGTC. Translation: CASSLVVSGEQYV.

The chain couples TRBV7-6 to TRBJ1-5, with D perhaps TRBD1 (6 bases). Germline CDR1 SGHVS, CDR2 FNYEAQ. This CDR3 region has 15 residues. Trimming removed 1 base at V and 7 bases at J, with 14 bases between. CDR3 in amino acids: CASSLGGRVRQPQHF. The DNA of the CDR3 is TGTGCCAGCAGCTTAGGGGGGCGGGTAAGACAGCCCCAGCATTTT.

This clonotype has a handful of counts. The chain recombines TRBV6-2 or TRBV6-3 with TRBJ2-1; D is possibly TRBD2 (6 bases). Trimming stripped 5 bases from V and 9 bases from J, with 14 bases between. CDR1 is MNHEY and CDR2 is SVGEGT in the germline V gene. The CDR3 runs to 13 residues. The DNA for the CDR3 is TGTGCCAGCAGTACTAGCTACCGCGGTGAGCAGTTCTTC. Protein sequence: CASSTSYRGEQFF.

In its sample, this clonotype was seen once. The rearrangement joins TRBV11-3 to TRBJ2-5, with 9 positions matching TRBD2. CDR3 size: 15 residues. CDR1 and CDR2 (germline): SGHNT, YENEEA. With V trimmed by 5 bases and J by 2 bases, 6 bases remained unmatched. CDR3 protein: CASSQGLAGQETQYF. The DNA of the CDR3 is TGTGCCAGCAGCCAGGGGCTAGCGGGGCAAGAGACCCAGTACTTC.

The rearrangement uses TRBV15 and TRBJ2-1, with D perhaps assigned TRBD1 or TRBD2 (5 bases each). Germline CDR1 and CDR2: LNHNV and YYDKDF (reference sequence). This CDR3 region has 13 residues. Between the trimmed V and J ends, which lost 1 base and 7 bases, there was a span of 8 bases. DNA of the CDR3: TGTGCCACCAGCAGAGTGGGACGAAATGAGCAGTTCTTC. Protein: CATSRVGRNEQFF.

This chain links TRBV6-5 with TRBJ1-3; D perhaps matches TRBD1 (5 bases). Germline CDR1 MNHEY, CDR2 SVGAGI. V lost 2 bases and J lost 4, with 9 bases in between. The CDR3 is 14 residues long. CDR3 bases: TGTGCCAGCAGTTACCTCGGGACGGGAAACACCATATATTTT. This encodes CASSYLGTGNTIYF.